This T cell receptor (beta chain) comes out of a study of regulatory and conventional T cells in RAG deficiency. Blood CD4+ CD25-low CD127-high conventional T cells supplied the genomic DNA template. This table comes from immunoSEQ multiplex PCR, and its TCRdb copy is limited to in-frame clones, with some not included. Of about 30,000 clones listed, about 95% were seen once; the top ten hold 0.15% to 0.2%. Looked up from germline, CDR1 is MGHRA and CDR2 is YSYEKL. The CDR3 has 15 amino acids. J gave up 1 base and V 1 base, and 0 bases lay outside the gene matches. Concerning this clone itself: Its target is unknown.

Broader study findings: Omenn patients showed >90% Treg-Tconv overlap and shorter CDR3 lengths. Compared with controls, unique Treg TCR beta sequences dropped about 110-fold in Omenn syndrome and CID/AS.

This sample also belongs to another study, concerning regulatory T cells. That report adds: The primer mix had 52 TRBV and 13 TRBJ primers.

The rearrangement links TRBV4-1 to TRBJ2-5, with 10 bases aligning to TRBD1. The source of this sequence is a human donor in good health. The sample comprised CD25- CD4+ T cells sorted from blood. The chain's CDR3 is CASSQGQGAQETQYF. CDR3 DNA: TGCGCCAGCAGCCAAGGACAGGGGGCCCAAGAGACCCAGTACTTC.